The 4 T cell receptor beta chains in this list originate from one sample, sequenced in a study of blood T cell repertoires in COVID-19 (dated by TCRdb to the early 2020s). Receptor libraries were prepared by the immunoSEQ multiplex PCR assay. Here the immuneACCESS table is served through TCRdb, limited to in-frame sequences with V and J called. Missing clones are a known gap in these copies; in checked studies unresolved V genes cover under half, and the rest lacks a known reason. Here the sample has tens of thousands of clones; 65% to 80% occur a single time. The ten biggest clones cover around 27% of the sample. The sample comprised peripheral blood. All receptors come from a man in his sixties with active or convalescent COVID-19.

The chain combines TRBV21-1 with TRBJ1-2; TRBD1 is the table's D call and was not checked against the DNA. TRBV21-1 is a pseudogene. The CDR3 runs to 13 residues. The CDR3 bases are TGTGCCACCGTCGGTACAGGGCTCTATGGCTACACCTTC. Translated, it gives CATVGTGLYGYTF.

The J gene is TRBJ2-7, the V gene TRBV24-1; D gene ambiguous. The CDR3 length is 15 residues. The germline V gene encodes CDR1 KGHDR and CDR2 SFDVKD. V lost 0 bases and J lost 3, with 11 bases in between. The CDR3 sequence is CATSDLQFPNYEQYF. For the CDR3, the DNA is TGTGCCACCAGTGATTTGCAGTTTCCAAACTACGAGCAGTACTTC.

The chain is built from TRBV28 and TRBJ1-1; the D is unclear. The CDR3 is 13 amino acids. V was pared by 6 bases and J by 1 base, with 9 bases between. From germline, CDR1 is MDHEN and CDR2 SYDVKM. CDR3 nucleotides: TGTGCCAGCAGCCAATTCCCGAACACTGAAGCTTTCTTT. Protein product: CASSQFPNTEAFF.

This chain uses TRBV7-2 with TRBJ1-2, with D possibly matching TRBD1 (5 bases). The CDR3 sequence is 16 residues long. CDR1 SGHTA and CDR2 FQGNSA come from the germline V gene. The V gene lost 4 bases and the J gene lost 2 bases, with 17 bases spanning the gap. CDR3 DNA sequence: TGTGCCAGCAGCTCCCTCCGAGGAGGGGAAAACTATGGCTACACCTTC. Translated, it gives CASSSLRGGENYGYTF.